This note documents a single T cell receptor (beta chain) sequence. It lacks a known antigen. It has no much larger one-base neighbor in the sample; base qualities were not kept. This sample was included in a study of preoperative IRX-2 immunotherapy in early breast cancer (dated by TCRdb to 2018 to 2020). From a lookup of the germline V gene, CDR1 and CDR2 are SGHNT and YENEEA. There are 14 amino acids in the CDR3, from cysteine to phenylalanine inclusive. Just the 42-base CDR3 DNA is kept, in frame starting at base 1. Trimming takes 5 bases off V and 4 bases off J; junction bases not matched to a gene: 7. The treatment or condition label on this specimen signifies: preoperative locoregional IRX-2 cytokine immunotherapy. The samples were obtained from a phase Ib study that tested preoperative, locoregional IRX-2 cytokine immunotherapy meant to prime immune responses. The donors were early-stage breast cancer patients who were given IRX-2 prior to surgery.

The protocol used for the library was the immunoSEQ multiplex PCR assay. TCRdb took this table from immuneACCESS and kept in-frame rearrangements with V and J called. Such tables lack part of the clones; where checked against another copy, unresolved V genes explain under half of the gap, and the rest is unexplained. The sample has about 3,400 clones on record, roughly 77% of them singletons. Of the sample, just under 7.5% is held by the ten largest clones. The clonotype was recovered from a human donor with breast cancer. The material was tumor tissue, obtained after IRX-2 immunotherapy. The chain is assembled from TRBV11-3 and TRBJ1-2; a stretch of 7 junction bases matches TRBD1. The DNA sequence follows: TGTGCCAGCAGCCGAGGACAGGAATTCTATGGCTACACCTTC. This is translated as CASSRGQEFYGYTF. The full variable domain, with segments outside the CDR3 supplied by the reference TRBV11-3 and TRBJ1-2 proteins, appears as EAGVVQSPRYKIIEKKQPVAFWCNPISGHNTLYWYLQNLGQGPELLIRYENEEAVDDSQLPKDRFSAERLKGVDSTLKIQPAELGDSAVYLCASSRGQEFYGYTFGSGTRLTVV.